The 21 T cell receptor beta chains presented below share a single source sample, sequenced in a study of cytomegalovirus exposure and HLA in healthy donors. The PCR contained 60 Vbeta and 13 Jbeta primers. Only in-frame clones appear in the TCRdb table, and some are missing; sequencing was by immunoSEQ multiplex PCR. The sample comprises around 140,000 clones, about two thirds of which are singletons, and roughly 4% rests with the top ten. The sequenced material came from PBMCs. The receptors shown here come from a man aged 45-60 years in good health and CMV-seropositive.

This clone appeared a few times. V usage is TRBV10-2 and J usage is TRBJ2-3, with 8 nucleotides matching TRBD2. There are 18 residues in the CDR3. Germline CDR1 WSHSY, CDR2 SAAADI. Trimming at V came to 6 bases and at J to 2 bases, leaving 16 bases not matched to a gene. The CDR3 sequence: CASRPGGVAKGLTDTQYF. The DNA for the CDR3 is TGCGCCAGCAGGCCCGGGGGGGTAGCCAAAGGCCTCACAGATACGCAGTATTTT.

CDR3 bases: TGTGCCAGCAGTGGACAGGGGGCTACTGAAGCTTTCTTT. It translates to CASSGQGATEAFF. This chain links TRBV6-1 with TRBJ1-1, with 10 positions matching TRBD1. The germline V gene encodes CDR1 MNHNS and CDR2 SASEGT. The ends lost 4 bases at V and 5 bases at J; junction bases unmatched: 1. CDR3 length: 13 residues.

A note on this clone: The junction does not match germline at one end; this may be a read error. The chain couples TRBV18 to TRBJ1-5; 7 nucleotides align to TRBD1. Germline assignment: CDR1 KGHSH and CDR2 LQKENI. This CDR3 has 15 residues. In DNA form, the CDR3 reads TGTGCCAGCTCACCAGAGACAGGGAGCATTCAGCCCCAGCATTTT. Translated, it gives CASSPETGSIQPQHF.

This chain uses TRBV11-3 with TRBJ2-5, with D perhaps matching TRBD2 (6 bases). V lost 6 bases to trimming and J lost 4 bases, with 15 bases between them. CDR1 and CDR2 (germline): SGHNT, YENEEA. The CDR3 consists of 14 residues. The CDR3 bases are TGTGCCAGCAGTCGACTTGCCGGGGGAGAGACCCAGTACTTC. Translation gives CASSRLAGGETQYF.

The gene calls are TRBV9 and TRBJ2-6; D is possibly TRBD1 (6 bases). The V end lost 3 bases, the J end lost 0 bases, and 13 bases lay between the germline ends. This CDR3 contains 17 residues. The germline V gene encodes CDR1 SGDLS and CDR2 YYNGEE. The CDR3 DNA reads TGTGCCAGCAGCGCCCTGGACAGCCCCTCTGGGGCCAACGTCCTGACTTTC. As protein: CASSALDSPSGANVLTF.

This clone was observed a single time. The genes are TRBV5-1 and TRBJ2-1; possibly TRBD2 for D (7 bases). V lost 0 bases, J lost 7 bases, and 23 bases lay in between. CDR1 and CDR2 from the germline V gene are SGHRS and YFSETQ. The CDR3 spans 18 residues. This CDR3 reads CASSLAVSTGLELNEQFF. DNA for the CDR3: TGCGCCAGCAGCTTGGCCGTTTCGACAGGACTAGAGTTGAATGAGCAGTTCTTC.

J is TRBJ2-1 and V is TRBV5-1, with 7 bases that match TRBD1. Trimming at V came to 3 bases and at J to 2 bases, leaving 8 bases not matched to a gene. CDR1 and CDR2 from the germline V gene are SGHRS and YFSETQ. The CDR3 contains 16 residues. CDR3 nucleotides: TGCGCCAGCAGCTCCCTAACCGGGACAGCCTACAATGAGCAGTTCTTC. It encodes CASSSLTGTAYNEQFF.

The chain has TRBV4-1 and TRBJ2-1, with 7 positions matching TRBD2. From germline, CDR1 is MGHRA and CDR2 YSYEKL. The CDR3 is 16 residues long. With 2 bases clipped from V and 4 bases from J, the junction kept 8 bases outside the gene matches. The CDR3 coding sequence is TGCGCCAGCAGCCAAAGCGGGACTAAAGAGTACAATGAGCAGTTCTTC. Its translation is CASSQSGTKEYNEQFF.

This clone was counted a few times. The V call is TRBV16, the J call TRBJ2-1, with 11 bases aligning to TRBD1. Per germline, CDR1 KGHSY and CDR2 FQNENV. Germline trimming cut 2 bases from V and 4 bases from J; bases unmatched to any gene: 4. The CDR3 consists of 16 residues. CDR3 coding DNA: TGTGCCAGCAGCCAAAGGGGGACAGGGGGTTACAATGAGCAGTTCTTC. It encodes CASSQRGTGGYNEQFF.

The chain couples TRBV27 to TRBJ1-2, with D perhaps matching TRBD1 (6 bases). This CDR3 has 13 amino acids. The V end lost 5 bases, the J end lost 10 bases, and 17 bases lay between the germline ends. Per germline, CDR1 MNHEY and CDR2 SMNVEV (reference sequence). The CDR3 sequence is CASSPPDRTNYTF. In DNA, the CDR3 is TGTGCCAGCAGTCCCCCGGACAGAACAAACTACACCTTC.

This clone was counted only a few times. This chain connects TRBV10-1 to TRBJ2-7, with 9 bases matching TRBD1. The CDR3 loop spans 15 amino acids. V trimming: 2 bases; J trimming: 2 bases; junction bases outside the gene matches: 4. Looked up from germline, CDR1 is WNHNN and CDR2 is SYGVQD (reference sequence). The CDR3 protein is CASSEGTGTTYEQYF. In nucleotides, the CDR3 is TGCGCCAGCAGTGAGGGGACAGGGACTACCTACGAGCAGTACTTC.

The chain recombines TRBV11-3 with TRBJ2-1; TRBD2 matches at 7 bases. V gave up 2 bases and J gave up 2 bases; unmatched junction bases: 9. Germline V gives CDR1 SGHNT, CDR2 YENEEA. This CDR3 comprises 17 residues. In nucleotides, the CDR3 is TGTGCCAGCAGCTTAAGGGGCGGGAGCACGGCCTACAATGAGCAGTTCTTC. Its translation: CASSLRGGSTAYNEQFF.

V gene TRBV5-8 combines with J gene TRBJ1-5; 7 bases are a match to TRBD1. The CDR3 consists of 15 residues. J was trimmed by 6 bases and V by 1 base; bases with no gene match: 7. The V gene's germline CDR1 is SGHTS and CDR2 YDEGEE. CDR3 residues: CASSLRQGVFQPQHF. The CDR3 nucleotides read TGTGCCAGCAGCTTGAGGCAGGGGGTTTTTCAGCCCCAGCATTTT. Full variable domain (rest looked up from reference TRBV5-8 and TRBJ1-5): EAGVTQSPTHLIKTRGQQATLRCSPISGHTSVYWYQQALGLGLQFLLWYDEGEERNRGNFPPRFSGRQFPNYSSELNVNALELEDSALYLCASSLRQGVFQPQHFGDGTRLSIL.

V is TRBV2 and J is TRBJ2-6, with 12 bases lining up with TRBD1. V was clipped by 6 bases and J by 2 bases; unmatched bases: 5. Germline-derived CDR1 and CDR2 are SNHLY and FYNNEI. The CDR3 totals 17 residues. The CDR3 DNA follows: TGTGCCAGCAGGCCGGGACAGGGGGCGCCTGGGGCCAACGTCCTGACTTTC. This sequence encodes CASRPGQGAPGANVLTF.

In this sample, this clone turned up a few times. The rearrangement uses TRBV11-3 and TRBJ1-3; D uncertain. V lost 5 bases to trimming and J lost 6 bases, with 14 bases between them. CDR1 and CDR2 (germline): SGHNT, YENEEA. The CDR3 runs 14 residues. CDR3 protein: CASSLLDGENTIYF. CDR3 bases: TGTGCCAGCAGCCTACTAGATGGGGAAAACACCATATATTTT.

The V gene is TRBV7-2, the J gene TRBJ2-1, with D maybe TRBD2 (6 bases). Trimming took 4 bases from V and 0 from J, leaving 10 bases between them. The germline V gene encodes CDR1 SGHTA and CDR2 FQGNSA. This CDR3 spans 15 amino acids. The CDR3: CASSSDYSSYNEQFF. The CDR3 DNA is TGTGCCAGCAGCTCGGACTACAGCTCCTACAATGAGCAGTTCTTC.

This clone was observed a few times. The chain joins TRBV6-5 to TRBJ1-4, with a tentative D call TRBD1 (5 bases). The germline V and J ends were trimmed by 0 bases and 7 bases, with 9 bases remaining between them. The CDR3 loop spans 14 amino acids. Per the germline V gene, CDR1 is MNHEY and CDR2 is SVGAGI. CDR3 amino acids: CASSYSAGPEKLFF. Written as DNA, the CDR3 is TGTGCCAGCAGTTACTCCGCAGGGCCTGAAAAACTGTTTTTT.

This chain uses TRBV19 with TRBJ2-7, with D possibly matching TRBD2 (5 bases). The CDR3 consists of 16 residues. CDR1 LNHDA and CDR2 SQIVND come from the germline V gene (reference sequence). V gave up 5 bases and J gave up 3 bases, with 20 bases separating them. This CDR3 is CASSGSPSDLVYEQYF. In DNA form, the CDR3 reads TGTGCCAGTAGTGGGAGCCCGAGTGATTTGGTCTACGAGCAGTACTTC.

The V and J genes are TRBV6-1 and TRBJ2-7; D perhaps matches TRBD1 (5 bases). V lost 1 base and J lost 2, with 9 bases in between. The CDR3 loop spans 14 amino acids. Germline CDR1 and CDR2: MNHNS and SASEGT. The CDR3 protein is CASSEGTPPYEQYF. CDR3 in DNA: TGTGCCAGCAGTGAAGGGACACCCCCCTACGAGCAGTACTTC.

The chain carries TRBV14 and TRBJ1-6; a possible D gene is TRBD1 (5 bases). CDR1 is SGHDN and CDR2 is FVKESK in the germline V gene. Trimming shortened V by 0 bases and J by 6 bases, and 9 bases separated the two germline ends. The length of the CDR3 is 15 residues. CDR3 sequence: CASSQDRVRNSPLHF. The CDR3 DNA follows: TGTGCCAGCAGCCAAGACAGGGTTCGTAATTCACCCCTCCACTTT.

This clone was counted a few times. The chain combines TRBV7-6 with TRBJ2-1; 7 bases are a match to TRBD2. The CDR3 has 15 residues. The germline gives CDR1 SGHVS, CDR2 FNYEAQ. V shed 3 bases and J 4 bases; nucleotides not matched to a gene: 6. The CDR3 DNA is TGTGCCAGCAGCTTCGGTCCTAGCGGATACAATGAGCAGTTCTTC. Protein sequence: CASSFGPSGYNEQFF. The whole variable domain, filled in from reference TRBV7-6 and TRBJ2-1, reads GAGVSQSPRYKVTKRGQDVALRCDPISGHVSLYWYRQALGQGPEFLTYFNYEAQQDKSGLPNDRFSAERPEGSISTLTIQRTEQRDSAMYRCASSFGPSGYNEQFFGPGTRLTVL.